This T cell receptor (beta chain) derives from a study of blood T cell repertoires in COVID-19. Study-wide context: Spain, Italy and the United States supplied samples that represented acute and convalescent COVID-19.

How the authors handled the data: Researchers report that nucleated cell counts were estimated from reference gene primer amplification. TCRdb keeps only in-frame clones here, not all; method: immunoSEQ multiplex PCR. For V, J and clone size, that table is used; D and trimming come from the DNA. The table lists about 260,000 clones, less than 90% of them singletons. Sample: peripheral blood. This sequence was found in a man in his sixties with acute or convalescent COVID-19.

CDR3 DNA sequence: TGCGCCAGCAGTCAGAACATGAACACTGAAGCTTTCTTT. Translated: CASSQNMNTEAFF. The genes are TRBV10-1 and TRBJ1-1, with D unresolved. Germline V gene data show CDR1 as WNHNN and CDR2 as SYGVQD (reference sequence). The CDR3 length is 13 residues. The V end lost 5 bases, the J end lost 0 bases, and 7 bases lay between the germline ends.